The source of this T cell receptor beta chain is a study of blood T cell repertoires in COVID-19. Across the study: T cells, B-cell-depleted T cells, or PBMCs supplied cDNA or gDNA.

The CDR3 contains 18 residues. The data were produced by immunoSEQ multiplex PCR, yet TCRdb's version contains in-frame clones alone and is incomplete. This table has about 81,000 clones, less than 85% appearing once. This receptor was obtained from a human donor in a cohort sampled during active COVID-19. Input material: peripheral blood. V usage is TRBV21-1 and J usage is TRBJ2-2; the DNA was not used to check the table's D call, TRBD1. TRBV21-1 is flagged as a pseudogene. CDR3 nucleotide sequence: TGTGCCAGCACGAAGACGCCCCGGGACAGAATGAACACCGGGGAGCTGTTTTTT. Amino acid sequence: CASTKTPRDRMNTGELFF.